These 13 T cell receptor beta chains were sequenced from one sample in a study of shared clonotypes between healthy human individuals. The repertoire was sequenced with immunoSEQ multiplex PCR; TCRdb's copy has only in-frame clones and lacks some. Of about 2.1 million clones listed, just under 95% are singletons. Naive CD8 isolation took CD45RO-negative cells positively selected for CCR7 and excluded terminally differentiated effector memory CD45RA+ cells. Sequences were obtained from naive CD8+ T cells from PBMCs. Every receptor here comes from a man between 18 and 35 years old in good health. Some clones in this sample may be carry-over from other donors' samples.

The V call is TRBV27, the J call TRBJ2-1, with 9 positions matching TRBD2. The CDR3 has 15 amino acids. Germline values: CDR1 MNHEY, CDR2 SMNVEV (reference sequence). J was trimmed by 4 bases and V by 5 bases; bases with no gene match: 6. Here the CDR3 reads CASSVAGEAYNEQFF. CDR3 nucleotide sequence: TGTGCCAGCAGTGTAGCGGGAGAAGCTTACAATGAGCAGTTCTTC.

The V call is TRBV19, the J call TRBJ2-1; D is perhaps TRBD2 (6 bases). Trimming left V 6 bases short and J 0 bases short, with 15 bases between. The CDR3 consists of 16 residues. Germline CDR1 is LNHDA and CDR2 is SQIVND (reference sequence). This chain's CDR3 is CASRTSGPSSYNEQFF. CDR3 nucleotide sequence: TGTGCCAGTAGAACCAGCGGGCCCAGCTCCTACAATGAGCAGTTCTTC.

The rearrangement joins TRBV11-2 to TRBJ2-7, with 8 bases fitting TRBD2. This CDR3 region has 15 residues. J gave up 3 bases and V 1 base, and 5 bases lay outside the gene matches. The germline V gene has CDR1 SGHAT and CDR2 FQNNGV. CDR3 coding DNA: TGTGCCAGCAGCTTAGCGTCTAGCGGGCACTACGAGCAGTACTTC. It yields the protein CASSLASSGHYEQYF.

In its sample, this clone was seen once. The chain has TRBV19 and TRBJ1-5; no reliable D call. In germline, CDR1 is LNHDA, CDR2 SQIVND (reference sequence). Deletions cut 2 bases from V and 4 bases from J, with 9 bases between. This CDR3 has 14 residues. DNA of the CDR3: TGTGCCAGTAGTATATCCGGCTGGAATCAGCCCCAGCATTTT. This codes for CASSISGWNQPQHF. Full variable domain (remainder filled in from reference TRBV19 and TRBJ1-5): DGGITQSPKYLFRKEGQNVTLSCEQNLNHDAMYWYRQDPGQGLRLIYYSQIVNDFQKGDIAEGYSVSREKKESFPLTVTSAQKNPTAFYLCASSISGWNQPQHFGDGTRLSIL.

The CDR3 loop is CASAQKGGRYNGETQYF. The DNA of the CDR3 is TGTGCCAGCGCCCAGAAAGGGGGACGGTATAACGGAGAGACCCAGTACTTC. The chain combines TRBV27 with TRBJ2-5; D might be TRBD1 (6 bases). Germline V lookup: CDR1 MNHEY, CDR2 SMNVEV (reference sequence). The CDR3 is 17 residues long. The V gene lost 8 bases and the J gene lost 4 bases, with 26 bases spanning the gap.

V gene TRBV27 combines with J gene TRBJ1-2; D call uncertain. The CDR3 runs to 15 residues. Trimming shortened V by 0 bases and J by 2 bases, and 10 bases separated the two germline ends. Per the germline V gene, CDR1 is MNHEY and CDR2 is SMNVEV (reference sequence). CDR3 protein: CASSLSVWLNYGYTF. As DNA, the CDR3 is TGTGCCAGCAGTTTATCGGTATGGTTAAACTATGGCTACACCTTC.

This chain links TRBV5-6 with TRBJ1-2; 8 bases are a match to TRBD1. CDR1 is SGHDT and CDR2 is YYEEEE in the germline V gene. The CDR3 is 16 residues long. The ends lost 4 bases at V and 8 bases at J; junction bases unmatched: 16. CDR3 loop: CASSQGQAARVGGYTF. The CDR3 coding sequence is TGTGCCAGCAGCCAGGGACAGGCGGCTCGGGTTGGGGGCTACACCTTC.

This clone was recorded only once. J is TRBJ2-2 and V is TRBV15; 7 bases agree with TRBD1. This CDR3 is 19 amino acids long. The V gene's germline CDR1 is LNHNV and CDR2 YYDKDF (reference sequence). V trimming: 0 bases; J trimming: 0 bases; junction bases outside the gene matches: 10. The chain's CDR3 is CATSRDFDRVIPNTGELFF. As DNA, the CDR3 is TGTGCCACCAGCAGAGATTTCGACAGGGTGATCCCGAACACCGGGGAGCTGTTTTTT.

This clone occurred a few times. The chain carries TRBV19 and TRBJ1-2; 7 bases agree with TRBD1. The V gene end was trimmed by 7 bases and the J gene end by 6 bases; junction bases not matched to a gene: 8. The CDR3 consists of 13 residues. Germline loops: CDR1 LNHDA, CDR2 SQIVND (reference sequence). In DNA form, the CDR3 reads TGTGCCAGTACTCGAAATACAGGGGATGGCTACACCTTC. This translates into CASTRNTGDGYTF.

The count of this clone is one. This sequence joins TRBV9 and TRBJ2-2; possible D gene TRBD1, 5 bases. V lost 0 bases, J lost 4 bases, and 10 bases lay in between. This CDR3 has 15 amino acids. CDR1 and CDR2 (germline): SGDLS, YYNGEE. CDR3 protein: CASSVEWTSTGELFF. The DNA for the CDR3 is TGTGCCAGCAGCGTAGAGTGGACAAGCACCGGGGAGCTGTTTTTT.

This clone was detected only once. The chain couples TRBV7-3 to TRBJ2-1, with 7 bases matching TRBD2. Germline trimming cut 5 bases from V and 9 bases from J; bases unmatched to any gene: 7. CDR1 is SGHTA and CDR2 is FQGTGA in the germline V gene. This CDR3 spans 13 amino acids. The chain's CDR3 is CASSGLGGSEQFF. As DNA, the CDR3 is TGTGCCAGCAGCGGTCTGGGCGGGAGTGAGCAGTTCTTC.

The chain couples TRBV19 to TRBJ1-5; maybe TRBD1 (5 bases). V was clipped by 5 bases and J by 7 bases, with 18 bases between them. The CDR3 runs 15 residues. Germline V gives CDR1 LNHDA, CDR2 SQIVND (reference sequence). The CDR3 nucleotides are TGTGCCAGTAGTGGGGACGGGAGTCCGAACCAGCCCCAGCATTTT. The encoded protein is CASSGDGSPNQPQHF.

As for this clone: Within the sample, other DNA sequences also encode this same CDR3. The chain carries TRBV29-1 and TRBJ2-1; D remains unclear. Germline V lookup: CDR1 SQVTM, CDR2 ANQGSEA. The V gene lost 2 bases and the J gene lost 6 bases, with 5 bases spanning the gap. CDR3 length: 11 residues. The CDR3 here is CSVERANEQFF. In nucleotides, the CDR3 is TGCAGCGTTGAACGCGCCAATGAGCAGTTCTTC.